This TCR beta chain was sequenced in a study of cytomegalovirus exposure and HLA in healthy donors. Study as a whole: The 120 or so validation repertoires were reported in a later analysis to have been generated on the same platform as the 666 first-cohort repertoires.

Overall study findings and caveats: Listed as cytomegalovirus-associated were over 150 TCR beta chains. With high specificity and sensitivity, the classifier reportedly diagnosed cytomegalovirus status. First-cohort TCR clusters tended to co-occur in the approximately 130 validation repertoires, a later analysis found.

For this clone: Its cognate antigen is unknown.

TCRdb keeps only in-frame clones here, not all; method: immunoSEQ multiplex PCR. This table holds about 150,000 clones, approximately 80% found once. The receptor was derived from a man aged 30-40 years in good health and CMV-seropositive. The specimen was PBMCs.

The CDR3 spells CASSIDGGSYNEQFF. Here the CDR3 DNA reads TGCGCCAGCAGCATCGACGGAGGCTCCTACAATGAGCAGTTCTTC. The chain links TRBV5-1 to TRBJ2-1; D may be TRBD2 (5 bases). CDR1 is SGHRS, CDR2 YFSETQ, per germline. The CDR3 has 15 residues. With 4 bases removed from V and 0 bases from J, the gap between germline ends came to 11 bases.